This passage covers 27 T cell receptor beta chains from one sample sequenced in a study of CD8+ T cells in alopecia areata. It was cDNA, reverse transcribed from extracted RNA, that served as the sequencing template. Sequencing used immunoSEQ multiplex PCR; TCRdb keeps in-frame clones, though not all of them. The table shows roughly 140,000 clones, with approximately 50% occurring only once. Material: CD4+ T cells sorted from blood, obtained at week 0. Every receptor here comes from a human donor with alopecia areata.

The rearrangement joins TRBV6-1 to TRBJ1-5, with D possibly being TRBD1 (5 bases). The germline CDR1 and CDR2 sequences are MNHNS and SASEGT. Trimming took 6 bases from V and 7 from J, leaving 13 bases between them. The CDR3 extends over 13 amino acids. CDR3 protein: CASRARGHQPQHF. The CDR3 DNA follows: TGTGCCAGCAGAGCAAGAGGACACCAGCCCCAGCATTTT.

This chain joins TRBV27 and TRBJ2-2; D gene uncertain. Germline V gene sequence: CDR1 MNHEY, CDR2 SMNVEV (reference sequence). This CDR3 is 12 amino acids long. Trimming cost V 1 base and J 7 bases, with 4 bases left between them. CDR3: CASSLWGGELFF. CDR3 nucleotide sequence: TGTGCCAGCAGTTTATGGGGCGGGGAGCTGTTTTTT.

The chain couples TRBV29-1 to TRBJ2-3, with D perhaps given as TRBD1 or TRBD2 (5 bases each). The germline V gene has CDR1 SQVTM and CDR2 ANQGSEA. V dropped 3 bases and J dropped 6 bases, with 13 bases sitting between them. The length of the CDR3 is 13 residues. CDR3 coding DNA: TGCAGCGTTGAGTCTACAGAGGGGGATACGCAGTATTTT. Protein: CSVESTEGDTQYF.

This clone was detected a few times. The chain recombines TRBV5-4 with TRBJ1-2; no firm D call. The CDR3 sequence is 15 residues long. Trimming shortened V by 4 bases and J by 0 bases, and 13 bases separated the two germline ends. Looked up from germline, CDR1 is SGHNT and CDR2 is YYREEE (reference sequence). The CDR3 here is CASSRPTDTNYGYTF. The CDR3 DNA is TGTGCCAGCAGCAGGCCGACCGACACTAACTATGGCTACACCTTC.

This clone was counted only a few times. This chain connects TRBV5-1 to TRBJ1-1, with D possibly TRBD1 on 5 matching bases. Trimming shortened V by 5 bases and J by 3 bases, and 14 bases separated the two germline ends. The CDR3 runs to 14 residues. The germline V gene encodes CDR1 SGHRS and CDR2 YFSETQ. CDR3 amino acids: CASSSQGGHTEAFF. The CDR3 DNA sequence: TGCGCCAGCAGTTCTCAGGGTGGTCACACTGAAGCTTTCTTT.

This chain connects TRBV10-3 to TRBJ2-1; 11 nucleotides agree with TRBD2. J lost 4 bases, V lost 10 bases, and 6 bases had no gene match. Germline CDR1 and CDR2: ENHRY and SYGVKD. The CDR3 runs to 14 residues. The CDR3 loop is CATTSGTLYNEQFF. DNA of the CDR3: TGTGCCACGACTAGCGGGACATTGTACAATGAGCAGTTCTTC.

The chain employs TRBV2 and TRBJ2-2; D might be TRBD1 (5 bases). V lost 6 bases to trimming and J lost 2 bases, with 13 bases between them. CDR1 SNHLY and CDR2 FYNNEI come from the germline V gene. The CDR3 has 15 residues. The CDR3 reads CASRPRAYNTGELFF. The CDR3 DNA follows: TGTGCCAGCAGGCCCAGGGCTTACAACACCGGGGAGCTGTTTTTT.

The chain employs TRBV6-5 and TRBJ2-7; D is uncertain. Germline V gene sequence: CDR1 MNHEY, CDR2 SVGAGI. CDR3 length: 13 amino acids. Trimming took 5 bases from V and 2 from J, leaving 10 bases between them. In DNA form, the CDR3 reads TGTGCCAGCAGTATGACCCGGACCTACGAGCAGTACTTC. It codes for CASSMTRTYEQYF.

The rearrangement links TRBV9 to TRBJ2-7, with D unresolved. The V end lost 4 bases, the J end lost 3 bases, and 20 bases lay between the germline ends. The CDR3 spans 16 residues. CDR1 is SGDLS, CDR2 YYNGEE, per germline. The CDR3 DNA reads as TGTGCCAGCAGCTTCAGGTTGTGGGCGGAACTCTACGAGCAGTACTTC. Protein: CASSFRLWAELYEQYF.

This chain joins TRBV30 and TRBJ2-1; D ambiguous. The V and J ends lost 2 bases and 5 bases respectively, with 7 bases between them. Germline assignment: CDR1 GTSNPN and CDR2 SVGIG (reference sequence). The length of the CDR3 is 12 residues. In DNA, the CDR3 is TGTGCCTGGAGTAGATCAGACAATGAGCAGTTCTTC. As protein: CAWSRSDNEQFF. The full variable domain, in which reference TRBV30 and TRBJ2-1 provide the parts outside the CDR3, is SQTIHQWPATLVQPVGSPLSLECTVEGTSNPNLYWYRQAAGRGLQLLFYSVGIGQISSEVPQNLSASRPQDRQFILSSKKLLLSDSGFYLCAWSRSDNEQFFGPGTRLTVL.

This clone was observed many times. The V gene is TRBV6-5, the J gene TRBJ2-3, with D possibly being TRBD1 or TRBD2 (5 bases each). The CDR3 is made up of 14 amino acids. V shed 5 bases and J shed 3 bases, with 12 bases lying between them. CDR1 and CDR2 (germline): MNHEY, SVGAGI. This CDR3 reads CASSPSWGTDTQYF. In DNA, the CDR3 is TGTGCCAGCAGTCCCTCATGGGGGACAGATACGCAGTATTTT.

This sequence joins TRBV15 and TRBJ2-5, with 7 bases lining up with TRBD1. The germline V gene encodes CDR1 LNHNV and CDR2 YYDKDF (reference sequence). J gave up 2 bases and V 1 base, and 1 base lay outside the gene matches. The CDR3 has 14 amino acids. In nucleotides, the CDR3 is TGTGCCACCAGCAGAGTGGGACAGCAAGAGACCCAGTACTTC. This gives the protein CATSRVGQQETQYF.

In its sample, this clone was seen a few times. The chain has TRBV7-9 and TRBJ2-5; D possibly corresponds to TRBD1 (6 bases). V gave up 2 bases and J gave up 7 bases, with 17 bases separating them. The CDR3 loop spans 15 amino acids. Germline CDR1 is SEHNR and CDR2 is FQNEAQ (reference sequence). The CDR3 protein is CASSLHWDLTGTQYF. CDR3 coding DNA: TGTGCCAGCAGCTTACATTGGGACCTGACAGGGACCCAGTACTTC.

The genes are TRBV11-2 and TRBJ1-2; weak D call: TRBD1 (5 bases). Trimming pared 2 bases from V and 5 bases from J, leaving 9 bases between. Germline V CDR1 and CDR2: SGHAT, FQNNGV. The CDR3 spans 13 residues. The CDR3 region has the DNA TGTGCCAGCAGCTTACAGGGTCTTTATGGCTACACCTTC. It codes for CASSLQGLYGYTF.

This clone was observed once. The V gene is TRBV5-6, the J gene TRBJ2-5; TRBD1 matches 9 bases. Trimming took 0 bases from V and 6 from J; bases not matched to a gene: 6. The CDR3 extends over 15 amino acids. The V gene's germline CDR1 is SGHDT and CDR2 YYEEEE. Written as DNA, the CDR3 is TGTGCCAGCAGCTTGGTGGACAGGGGTTTGCAGACCCAGTACTTC. Protein sequence: CASSLVDRGLQTQYF.

The chain carries TRBV2 and TRBJ2-5; the D gene is possibly TRBD2 (6 bases). CDR3 size: 12 residues. Germline lookup yields CDR1 SNHLY and CDR2 FYNNEI. Trimming took 8 bases from V and 4 from J, leaving 11 bases between them. CDR3 DNA sequence: TGTGCCAGCTCAATAGCGGTAGAGACCCAGTACTTC. The encoded protein is CASSIAVETQYF. The variable domain in full, with the rest retrieved from reference TRBV2 and TRBJ2-5, is EPEVTQTPSHQVTQMGQEVILRCVPISNHLYFYWYRQILGQKVEFLVSFYNNEISEKSEIFDDQFSVERPDGSNFTLKIRSTKLEDSAMYFCASSIAVETQYFGPGTRLLVL.

This chain connects TRBV2 to TRBJ2-7; D is possibly TRBD2 (6 bases). Germline-derived CDR1 and CDR2 are SNHLY and FYNNEI. Deletions cut 7 bases from V and 4 bases from J, with 17 bases between. The CDR3 is 14 amino acids. CDR3 loop: CASIPRGKEYEQYF. The CDR3 DNA sequence: TGTGCCAGCATTCCCCGGGGGAAGGAGTACGAGCAGTACTTC.

This rearrangement joins TRBV30 to TRBJ1-5; no reliable D call. The CDR3 has 13 amino acids. Germline assignment: CDR1 GTSNPN and CDR2 SVGIG (reference sequence). V was clipped by 1 base and J by 2 bases, with 6 bases between them. The CDR3: CAWSETGNQPQHF. The CDR3 bases are TGTGCCTGGAGTGAAACTGGCAATCAGCCCCAGCATTTT.

V usage is TRBV29-1 and J usage is TRBJ2-7; TRBD1 is a possible D gene (5 bases). Germline V lookup: CDR1 SQVTM, CDR2 ANQGSEA. V was trimmed by 5 bases and J by 2 bases, leaving 10 bases between them. The CDR3 extends over 12 amino acids. CDR3 sequence (DNA): TGCAGCGTTAGGGGTACAACCTACGAGCAGTACTTC. Amino acids: CSVRGTTYEQYF.

The chain employs TRBV5-1 and TRBJ1-2, with 8 bases fitting TRBD1. Germline lookup yields CDR1 SGHRS and CDR2 YFSETQ. J gave up 0 bases and V 4 bases, and 11 bases lay outside the gene matches. CDR3 length: 17 residues. CDR3: CASSPFGQGTTNYGYTF. The CDR3, as DNA: TGCGCCAGCAGCCCCTTTGGACAGGGAACGACTAACTATGGCTACACCTTC.

The V call is TRBV7-9, the J call TRBJ1-1; 9 bases map to TRBD1. Germline trimming cut 10 bases from V and 0 bases from J; bases unmatched to any gene: 3. CDR3 length equals 13 residues. Germline V lookup: CDR1 SEHNR, CDR2 FQNEAQ (reference sequence). The CDR3 region is CATGQGLNTEAFF. CDR3 nucleotides: TGTGCCACGGGACAGGGCTTGAACACTGAAGCTTTCTTT. The full variable domain, in which reference TRBV7-9 and TRBJ1-1 provide the parts outside the CDR3, is DTGVSQNPRHKITKRGQNVTFRCDPISEHNRLYWYRQTLGQGPEFLTYFQNEAQLEKSRLLSDRFSAERPKGSFSTLEIQRTEQGDSAMYLCATGQGLNTEAFFGQGTRLTVV.

This clone was detected only once. The chain recombines TRBV28 with TRBJ2-7; tentative D call: TRBD2 (7 bases). This CDR3 region has 16 residues. The germline V gene has CDR1 MDHEN and CDR2 SYDVKM. Trimming stripped 4 bases from V and 7 bases from J, with 23 bases between. The CDR3 protein is CASSWGAAGVPREQYF. The CDR3 region has the DNA TGTGCCAGCAGTTGGGGGGCTGCGGGAGTGCCTCGGGAGCAGTACTTC.

The rearrangement uses TRBV28 and TRBJ1-1; 8 positions agree with TRBD1. The CDR3 contains 13 residues. V dropped 7 bases and J dropped 11; count of bases not matched to a gene: 12. Germline V lookup: CDR1 MDHEN, CDR2 SYDVKM. This chain's CDR3 is CASISGGEDRAFF. DNA for the CDR3: TGTGCCAGCATTTCAGGGGGCGAGGATAGGGCTTTCTTT.

The chain has TRBV5-1 and TRBJ1-1; TRBD1 matches 12 bases. Looked up from germline, CDR1 is SGHRS and CDR2 is YFSETQ. Trimming at V came to 5 bases and at J to 5 bases, leaving 10 bases not matched to a gene. This CDR3 is built from 16 residues. CDR3 loop: CASRSGTGGRGTEAFF. In DNA, the CDR3 is TGCGCCAGCAGATCCGGGACAGGGGGCCGGGGTACTGAAGCTTTCTTT.

This clone was seen at least ten times. This chain joins TRBV27 and TRBJ2-5; a weak D match, TRBD2 (5 bases). The germline V gene encodes CDR1 MNHEY and CDR2 SMNVEV (reference sequence). The ends were cut back, 6 bases at V and 2 bases at J, with 10 bases in the middle. This CDR3 has 13 residues. CDR3 DNA sequence: TGTGCCAGCAGGCGGGCCGGGCAAGAGACCCAGTACTTC. It encodes CASRRAGQETQYF.

The genes are TRBV30 and TRBJ2-7, with 7 bases matching TRBD2. Germline CDR1 and CDR2: GTSNPN and SVGIG (reference sequence). The junction had 6 bases not matched to a gene; V was cut back by 4 bases and J by 0 bases. The CDR3 totals 14 residues. The CDR3 region has the DNA TGTGCCTGGAACAAAGGCGGGGGCTCCTACGAGCAGTACTTC. This translates into CAWNKGGGSYEQYF.

The chain links TRBV10-2 to TRBJ2-1, with a weak D call TRBD1 (6 bases). Germline loops: CDR1 WSHSY, CDR2 SAAADI. Deletions cut 6 bases from V and 1 base from J, with 10 bases between. The length of the CDR3 is 14 residues. CDR3 protein: CASSRGKSYNEQFF. CDR3 sequence (DNA): TGCGCCAGCAGCAGGGGAAAGTCCTACAATGAGCAGTTCTTC.